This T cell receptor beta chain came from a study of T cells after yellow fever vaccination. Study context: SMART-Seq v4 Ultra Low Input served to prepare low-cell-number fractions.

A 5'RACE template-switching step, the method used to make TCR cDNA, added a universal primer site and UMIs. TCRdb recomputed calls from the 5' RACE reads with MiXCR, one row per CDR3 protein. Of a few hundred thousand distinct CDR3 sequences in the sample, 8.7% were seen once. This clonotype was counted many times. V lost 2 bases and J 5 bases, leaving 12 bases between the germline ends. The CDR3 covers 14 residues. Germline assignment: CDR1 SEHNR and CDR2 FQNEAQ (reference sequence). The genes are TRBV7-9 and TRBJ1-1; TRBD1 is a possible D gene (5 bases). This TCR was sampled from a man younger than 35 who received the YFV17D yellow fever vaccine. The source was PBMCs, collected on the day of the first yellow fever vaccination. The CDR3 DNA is TGTGCCAGCAGCTTAAGTCCGACAGAGACTGAAGCTTTCTTT. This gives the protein CASSLSPTETEAFF.